This TCR beta chain was retrieved from a study of T cells after posttransplantation cyclophosphamide. The V gene lost 0 bases and the J gene lost 0 bases, with 6 bases spanning the gap. The germline V gene encodes CDR1 KGHSH and CDR2 LQKENI. This CDR3 spans 15 amino acids. The study, taken as a whole, reports: TRB overlap between skin or GI tissue T cells and blood was limited.

Using immunoSEQ multiplex PCR, the repertoire was profiled, and TCRdb retains in-frame clones only, with some absent. The data contain 50,000 to 55,000 clones, 86% of them singletons. On this clone itself: The antigen is unknown.

J is TRBJ1-3 and V is TRBV18; unclear D gene. This clonotype was sampled from a man under 40 with a blood cancer, CMV-positive, and with a related stem cell donor. The sample consisted of PBMCs. This CDR3 is CASSPPAVSGNTIYF. The DNA for the CDR3 is TGTGCCAGCTCACCACCGGCTGTCTCTGGAAACACCATATATTTT.